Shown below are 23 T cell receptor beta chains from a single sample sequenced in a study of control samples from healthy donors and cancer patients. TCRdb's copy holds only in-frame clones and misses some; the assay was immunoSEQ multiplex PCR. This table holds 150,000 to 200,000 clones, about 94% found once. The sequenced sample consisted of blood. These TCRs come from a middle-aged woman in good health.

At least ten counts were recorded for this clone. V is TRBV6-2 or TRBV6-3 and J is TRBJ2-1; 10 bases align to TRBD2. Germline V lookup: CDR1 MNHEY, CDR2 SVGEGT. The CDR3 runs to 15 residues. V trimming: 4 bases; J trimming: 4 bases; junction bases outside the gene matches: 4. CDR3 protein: CASSSKAGGYNEQFF. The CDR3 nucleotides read TGTGCCAGCAGTTCCAAAGCGGGAGGGTACAATGAGCAGTTCTTC.

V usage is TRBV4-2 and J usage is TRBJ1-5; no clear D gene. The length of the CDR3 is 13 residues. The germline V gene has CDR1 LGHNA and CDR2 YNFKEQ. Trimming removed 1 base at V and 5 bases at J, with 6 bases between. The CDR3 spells CASSQGLDQPQHF. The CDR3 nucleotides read TGTGCCAGCAGCCAAGGACTAGATCAGCCCCAGCATTTT.

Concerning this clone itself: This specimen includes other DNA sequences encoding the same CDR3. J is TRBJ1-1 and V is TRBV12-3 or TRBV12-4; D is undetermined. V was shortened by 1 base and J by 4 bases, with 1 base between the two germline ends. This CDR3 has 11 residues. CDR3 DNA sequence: TGTGCCAGCAGTTTAGGCACTGAAGCTTTCTTT. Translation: CASSLGTEAFF.

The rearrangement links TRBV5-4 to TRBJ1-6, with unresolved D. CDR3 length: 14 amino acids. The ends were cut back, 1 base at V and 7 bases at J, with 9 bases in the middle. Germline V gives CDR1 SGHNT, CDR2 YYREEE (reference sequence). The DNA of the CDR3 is TGTGCCAGCAGCTTGAGGTTTTGGAATTCACCCCTCCACTTT. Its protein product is CASSLRFWNSPLHF.

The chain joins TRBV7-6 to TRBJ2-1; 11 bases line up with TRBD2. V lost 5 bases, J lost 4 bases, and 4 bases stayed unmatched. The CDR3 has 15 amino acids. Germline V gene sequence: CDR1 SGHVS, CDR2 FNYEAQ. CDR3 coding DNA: TGTGCCAGCAGCCAACTAGCGGGAGCATACAATGAGCAGTTCTTC. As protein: CASSQLAGAYNEQFF.

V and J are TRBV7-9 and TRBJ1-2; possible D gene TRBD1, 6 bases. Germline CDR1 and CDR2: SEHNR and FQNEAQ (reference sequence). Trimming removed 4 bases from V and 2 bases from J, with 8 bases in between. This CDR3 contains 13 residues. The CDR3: CASSSQGNYGYTF. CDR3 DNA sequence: TGTGCCAGCAGCTCCCAGGGGAACTATGGCTACACCTTC.

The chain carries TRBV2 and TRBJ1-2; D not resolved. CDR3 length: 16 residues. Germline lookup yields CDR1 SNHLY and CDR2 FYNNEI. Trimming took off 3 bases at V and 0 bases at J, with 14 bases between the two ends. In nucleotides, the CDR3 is TGTGCCAGCAGTGAGGGTCCCCGAAACTCTAACTATGGCTACACCTTC. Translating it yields CASSEGPRNSNYGYTF.

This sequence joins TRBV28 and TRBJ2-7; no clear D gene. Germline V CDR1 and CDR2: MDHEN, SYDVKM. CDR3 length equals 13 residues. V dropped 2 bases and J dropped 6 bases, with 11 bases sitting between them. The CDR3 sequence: CASSLSAAREQYF. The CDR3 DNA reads TGTGCCAGCAGTTTAAGTGCTGCCCGCGAGCAGTACTTC.

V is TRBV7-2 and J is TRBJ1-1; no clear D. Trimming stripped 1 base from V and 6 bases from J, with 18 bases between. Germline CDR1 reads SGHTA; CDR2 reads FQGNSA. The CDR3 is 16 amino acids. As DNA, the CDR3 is TGTGCCAGCAGCTTAGAAAACCCTATAATCACCGCTGAAGCTTTCTTT. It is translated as CASSLENPIITAEAFF.

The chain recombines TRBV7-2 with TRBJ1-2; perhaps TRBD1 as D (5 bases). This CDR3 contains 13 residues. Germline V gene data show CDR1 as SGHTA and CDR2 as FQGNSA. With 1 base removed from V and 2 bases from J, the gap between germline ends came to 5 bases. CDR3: CASSLGGNYGYTF. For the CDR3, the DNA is TGTGCCAGCAGCTTAGGGGGGAACTATGGCTACACCTTC.

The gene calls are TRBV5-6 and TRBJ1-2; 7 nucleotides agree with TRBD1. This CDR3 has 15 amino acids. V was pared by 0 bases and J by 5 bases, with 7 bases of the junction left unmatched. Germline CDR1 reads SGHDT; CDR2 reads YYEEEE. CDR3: CASSLVTDRLYGYTF. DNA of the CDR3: TGTGCCAGCAGCTTGGTGACGGACAGGCTGTATGGCTACACCTTC. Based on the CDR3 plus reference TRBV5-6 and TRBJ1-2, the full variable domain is DAGVTQSPTHLIKTRGQQVTLRCSPKSGHDTVSWYQQALGQGPQFIFQYYEEEERQRGNFPDRFSGHQFPNYSSELNVNALLLGDSALYLCASSLVTDRLYGYTFGSGTRLTVV.

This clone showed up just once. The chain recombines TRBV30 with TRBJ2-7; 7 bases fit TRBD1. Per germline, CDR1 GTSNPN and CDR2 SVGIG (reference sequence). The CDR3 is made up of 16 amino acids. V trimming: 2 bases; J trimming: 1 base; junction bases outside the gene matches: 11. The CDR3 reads CAWSKEQGFGSYEQYF. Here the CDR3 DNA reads TGTGCCTGGAGTAAAGAACAGGGGTTTGGGTCCTACGAGCAGTACTTC. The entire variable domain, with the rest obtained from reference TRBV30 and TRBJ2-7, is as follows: SQTIHQWPATLVQPVGSPLSLECTVEGTSNPNLYWYRQAAGRGLQLLFYSVGIGQISSEVPQNLSASRPQDRQFILSSKKLLLSDSGFYLCAWSKEQGFGSYEQYFGPGTRLTVT.

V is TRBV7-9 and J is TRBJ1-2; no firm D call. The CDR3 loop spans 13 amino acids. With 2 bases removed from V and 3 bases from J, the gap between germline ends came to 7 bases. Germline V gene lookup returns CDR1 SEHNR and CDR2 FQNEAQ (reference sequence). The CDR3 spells CASSLNRDYGYTF. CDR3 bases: TGTGCCAGCAGCTTAAACAGAGACTATGGCTACACCTTC.

The CDR3 DNA is TGTGCCAGCAGCTTTTCCCAGTCTGGAAACACCATATATTTT. Its protein product is CASSFSQSGNTIYF. The chain employs TRBV5-5 and TRBJ1-3, with no clear D. CDR1 and CDR2 (germline): SGHKS, YYEKEE (reference sequence). CDR3 length: 14 amino acids. V gave up 2 bases and J gave up 1 base, with 7 bases separating them. Drawing the rest from reference TRBV5-5 and TRBJ1-3, the complete variable domain is DAGVTQSPTHLIKTRGQQVTLRCSPISGHKSVSWYQQVLGQGPQFIFQYYEKEERGRGNFPDRFSARQFPNYSSELNVNALLLGDSALYLCASSFSQSGNTIYFGEGSWLTVV.

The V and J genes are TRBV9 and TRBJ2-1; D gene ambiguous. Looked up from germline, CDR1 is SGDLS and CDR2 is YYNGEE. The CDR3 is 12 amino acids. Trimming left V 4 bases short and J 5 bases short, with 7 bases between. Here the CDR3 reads CASSPRDNEQFF. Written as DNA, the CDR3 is TGTGCCAGCAGCCCCCGGGACAATGAGCAGTTCTTC.

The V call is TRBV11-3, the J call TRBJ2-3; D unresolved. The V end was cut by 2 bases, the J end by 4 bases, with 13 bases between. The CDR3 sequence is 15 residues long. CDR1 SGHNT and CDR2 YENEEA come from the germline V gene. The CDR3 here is CASSLTPLRADTQYF. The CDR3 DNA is TGTGCCAGCAGCTTAACCCCTCTCCGGGCAGATACGCAGTATTTT.

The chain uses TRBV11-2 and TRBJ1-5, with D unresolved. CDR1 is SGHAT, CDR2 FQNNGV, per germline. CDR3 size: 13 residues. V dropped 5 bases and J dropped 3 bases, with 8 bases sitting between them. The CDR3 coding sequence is TGTGCCAGCAGCCTCCGACCCAATCAGCCCCAGCATTTT. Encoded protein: CASSLRPNQPQHF.

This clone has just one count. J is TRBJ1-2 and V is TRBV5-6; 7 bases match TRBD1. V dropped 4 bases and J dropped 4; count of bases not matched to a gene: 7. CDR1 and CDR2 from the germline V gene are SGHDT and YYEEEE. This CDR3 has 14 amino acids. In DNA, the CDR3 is TGTGCCAGCAGCATGACAGGGTCCAGCTATGGCTACACCTTC. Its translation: CASSMTGSSYGYTF. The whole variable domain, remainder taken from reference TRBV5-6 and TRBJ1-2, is DAGVTQSPTHLIKTRGQQVTLRCSPKSGHDTVSWYQQALGQGPQFIFQYYEEEERQRGNFPDRFSGHQFPNYSSELNVNALLLGDSALYLCASSMTGSSYGYTFGSGTRLTVV.

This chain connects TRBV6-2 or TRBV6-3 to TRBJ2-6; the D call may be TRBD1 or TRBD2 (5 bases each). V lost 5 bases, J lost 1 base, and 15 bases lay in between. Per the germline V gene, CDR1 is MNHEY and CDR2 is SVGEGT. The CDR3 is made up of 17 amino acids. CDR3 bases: TGTGCCAGCAGTACCCCCGGGGACGGTTCTGGGGCCAACGTCCTGACTTTC. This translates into CASSTPGDGSGANVLTF.

This CDR3 reads CASSQVHSRVGGANVLTF. In DNA, the CDR3 is TGTGCCAGCAGCCAAGTCCACAGTCGGGTCGGTGGGGCCAACGTCCTGACTTTC. The chain recombines TRBV4-2 with TRBJ2-6, with D hard to call. The V end lost 1 base, the J end lost 3 bases, and 16 bases lay between the germline ends. The CDR3 has 18 amino acids. CDR1 is LGHNA and CDR2 is YNFKEQ in the germline V gene.

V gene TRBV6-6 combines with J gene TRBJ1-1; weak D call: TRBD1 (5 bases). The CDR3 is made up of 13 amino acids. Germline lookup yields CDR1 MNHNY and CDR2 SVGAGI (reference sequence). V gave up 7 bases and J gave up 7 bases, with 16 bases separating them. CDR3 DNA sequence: TGTGCCAGCACCGCCCCGGGGGGGAGTGAAGCTTTCTTT. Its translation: CASTAPGGSEAFF.

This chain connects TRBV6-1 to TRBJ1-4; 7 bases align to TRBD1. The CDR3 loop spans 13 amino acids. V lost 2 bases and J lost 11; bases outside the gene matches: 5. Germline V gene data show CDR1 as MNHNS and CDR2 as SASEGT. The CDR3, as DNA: TGTGCCAGCAGTGAACACAGGGGAGACAAACTGTTTTTT. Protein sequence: CASSEHRGDKLFF.

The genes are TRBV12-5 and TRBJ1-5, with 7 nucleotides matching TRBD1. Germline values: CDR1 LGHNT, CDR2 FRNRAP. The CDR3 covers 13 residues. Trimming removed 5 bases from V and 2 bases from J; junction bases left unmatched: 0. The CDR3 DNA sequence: TGTGCTAGTGGTCAGGGGGGCAATCAGCCCCAGCATTTT. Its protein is CASGQGGNQPQHF.